This entry describes one T cell receptor (beta chain). The CDR3 contains 13 residues. Trimming took 3 bases from V and 7 from J, leaving 10 bases between them. The V gene's germline CDR1 is SGHTA and CDR2 FQGTGA. These data originate in a study of blood T cell repertoires in COVID-19. Sequencing was performed with immunoSEQ multiplex PCR; in TCRdb, only in-frame clones are kept and a portion is missing. The repertoire includes 120,000 or so clones, roughly 79% of them detected once, and 20% to 30% sits in the top ten. The V call is TRBV7-3, the J call TRBJ2-1; no clear D gene. Sequencing was carried out using peripheral blood. This receptor was taken from a human donor in a cohort sampled during active COVID-19. CDR3 sequence: CASSLNSLNEQFF. The CDR3 DNA reads TGTGCCAGCAGCTTGAACTCCTTGAATGAGCAGTTCTTC.